The rows below give T cell receptor beta chains drawn from one sample of a study of beta chain features in type 1 diabetes. TCRdb's copy holds only in-frame clones and misses some; the assay was immunoSEQ multiplex PCR. The table includes 130,000 to 150,000 clones, 8.5% to 12% detected once. Sequencing input: naive CD4+ T cells from blood. These receptors were collected from a young man in good health. Each CDR3 is given with its conserved first and last residue. D genes are given only for firm matches. Some rows mark clone size as missing; the rest say once, few, many or name a class of expanded clone.

cdr3_nt | cdr3_aa | clone_size | v_call | d_call | j_call
TGTGCCAGCAGCGTAAGACAGGGGTCAGATACGCAGTATTTT | CASSVRQGSDTQYF | NA | TRBV9 | TRBD1 | TRBJ2-3
TGTGCCAGCAGCTTAGTCAGGGGGCGGACAGATACGCAGTATTTT | CASSLVRGRTDTQYF | few | TRBV7-9 | TRBD1 | TRBJ2-3
TGTGCCAGCAAAATTAGCTCCTACAATGAGCAGTTCTTC | CASKISSYNEQFF | few | TRBV7-9 | NA | TRBJ2-1
TGTGCCAGCAGCACAGAGGCGTCTAGCGGGGGCAATGAGCAGTTCTTC | CASSTEASSGGNEQFF | many | TRBV7-9 | TRBD2 | TRBJ2-1
TGCGCCAGCAGCTTTACACCAGGGGTAGGAACTGAAGCTTTCTTT | CASSFTPGVGTEAFF | NA | TRBV5-1 | NA | TRBJ1-1
TGTGCCAGCAGCACAGCCGGGGGGCGAGAGCAGTACTTC | CASSTAGGREQYF | NA | TRBV7-2 | NA | TRBJ2-7
TGTGCCAGCAGTTCTTATAATTCACCCCTCCACTTT | CASSSYNSPLHF | NA | TRBV6-5 | NA | TRBJ1-6
TGTGCCAGTAGAGAACAGGGGCCAACCAATGAGCAGTTCTTC | CASREQGPTNEQFF | NA | TRBV19 | TRBD1 | TRBJ2-1
TGTGCCGTCAAGGGGCCAGCGGGGGGGCTAAGTTATACGCAGTATTTT | CAVKGPAGGLSYTQYF | few | TRBV10-3 | TRBD2 | TRBJ2-3
TGCGCCAGCAGCCCGGTCTGGGACACCGGGGAGCTGTTTTTT | CASSPVWDTGELFF | NA | TRBV5-1 | NA | TRBJ2-2
TGCGCCAGCAGCTCCGACATGGCCAATGAGCAGTTCTTC | CASSSDMANEQFF | NA | TRBV5-1 | NA | TRBJ2-1
TGCGCCAGCCGGGGGGGGGAGACCCAGTACTTC | CASRGGETQYF | NA | TRBV5-1 | TRBD2 | TRBJ2-5
TGTGCCACCAGCAGAGAGTCCCCCGGGAACTATGGCTACACCTTC | CATSRESPGNYGYTF | NA | TRBV15 | NA | TRBJ1-2
TGTGCCAGCAGAACGGGACAGGAAAACATTCAGTACTTC | CASRTGQENIQYF | many | TRBV7-9 | TRBD1 | TRBJ2-4
TGTGCCAGCAGCTTAGGCAGGGACACAGATACGCAGTATTTT | CASSLGRDTDTQYF | few | TRBV11-3 | NA | TRBJ2-3
TGTGCCAGCAGCCGTTCTAGCGGGGGGGCGGCTGAGCAGTTCTTC | CASSRSSGGAAEQFF | NA | TRBV7-2 | TRBD2 | TRBJ2-1
TGTGCCAGTGGGTTGACCAGAGACAGGGTCACAGATACGCAGTATTTT | CASGLTRDRVTDTQYF | NA | TRBV7-2 | TRBD1 | TRBJ2-3
TGTGCCAGCAGTAAACCTAAGGGACAGTCCTCGGGTAATGAGCAGTTCTTC | CASSKPKGQSSGNEQFF | NA | TRBV28 | TRBD1 | TRBJ2-1
TGCGCCAGCAGCCAAGGACAGTATAGCAATCAGCCCCAGCATTTT | CASSQGQYSNQPQHF | few | TRBV4-3 | NA | TRBJ1-5
TGTGCCAGCAGTGAAAGGGGACTAGCGGGGGGTCGAAACAATGAGCAGTTCTTC | CASSERGLAGGRNNEQFF | few | TRBV6-1 | TRBD2 | TRBJ2-1
TGCGCCAGCAGCCTCAATGCGGCTAAAGGGACTAGCGGGGGAGCCCGAAGTCAGTTCTTC | CASSLNAAKGTSGGARSQFF | NA | TRBV4-3 | TRBD2 | TRBJ2-1
TGTGCCAGCAGGGAGACAGGGTATAGAGAGACCCAGTACTTC | CASRETGYRETQYF | NA | TRBV25-1 | TRBD1 | TRBJ2-5
TGTGCCAGCAGGCGGACAGGGGTCAATGGCTACACCTTC | CASRRTGVNGYTF | NA | TRBV11-2 | TRBD1 | TRBJ1-2
TGTGCCAGCAGTTGGGACATAAGCACAGATACGCAGTATTTT | CASSWDISTDTQYF | NA | TRBV6-1 | NA | TRBJ2-3
TGCGCCAGCAGCTATGGGAGGGGCGGAAACTATGGCTACACCTTC | CASSYGRGGNYGYTF | NA | TRBV5-1 | NA | TRBJ1-2
TGTGCCAGCAGCTCCAGGGGGCGGAACACAGATACGCAGTATTTT | CASSSRGRNTDTQYF | few | TRBV11-2 | TRBD1 | TRBJ2-3
TGCGCCAGCAGCTTGGACCCGACTAGAGCTGACTACGAGCAGTACTTC | CASSLDPTRADYEQYF | few | TRBV5-1 | NA | TRBJ2-7
TGTGCCTGGAGTGAAACAGCCGGGGGGGGAGGGGGCCATCAGCCCCAGCATTTT | CAWSETAGGGGGHQPQHF | few | TRBV30 | TRBD1 | TRBJ1-5
TGCGCCAGCGGAGGACAGGGGGCATACAATGAGCAGTTCTTC | CASGGQGAYNEQFF | NA | TRBV5-1 | TRBD1 | TRBJ2-1
TGTGCCAGCCGGACAGGGCCTCAGCCCCAGCATTTT | CASRTGPQPQHF | NA | TRBV19 | TRBD1 | TRBJ1-5
TGCGCCAGCAGCCAAGGCCCCTCTAGCGGGGGGTCCGATACGCAGTATTTT | CASSQGPSSGGSDTQYF | few | TRBV4-3 | TRBD2 | TRBJ2-3
TGCGCCAGCAGCCCCACAATGAACACTGAAGCTTTCTTT | CASSPTMNTEAFF | few | TRBV4-3 | NA | TRBJ1-1
TGTGCCAGCAGCTTAGCCGGCTCTGGGGCCAACGTCCTGACTTTC | CASSLAGSGANVLTF | few | TRBV7-6 | NA | TRBJ2-6